One and the same sample provided the 21 T cell receptor beta chains below, sequenced in a study of vaccination effects on CD4 cells after COVID-19. TCRdb's table, derived via immunoSEQ multiplex PCR, lists solely in-frame clones and lacks some. The sample lists 66,000 or so clones, 70% to 85% occurring once. Their recognized antigens are unknown. It was after approximately 11 days of culture that CD4+ T cells were isolated. Participants completed two doses of the BNT162b2 or mRNA-1273 vaccine. The sample consisted of CD4+ T cells from PBMCs cultured without peptide, taken after COVID-19 vaccination. These TCRs come from a human donor who received a COVID-19 vaccine.

The V gene is TRBV7-3, the J gene TRBJ1-3; D is undetermined. Trimming removed 1 base at V and 4 bases at J, with 8 bases between. Germline V gene sequence: CDR1 SGHTA, CDR2 FQGTGA. This CDR3 comprises 14 residues. In DNA, the CDR3 is TGTGCCAGCAGCTTAATTCCACCAGGAAACACCATATATTTT. Protein product: CASSLIPPGNTIYF.

The chain has TRBV6-1 and TRBJ1-1; D is unresolved. Germline CDR1 MNHNS, CDR2 SASEGT. The CDR3 sequence is 13 residues long. Trimming pared 2 bases from V and 4 bases from J, leaving 8 bases between. In DNA, the CDR3 is TGTGCCAGCAGTGAATTTGGAGGCACTGAAGCTTTCTTT. Amino acids: CASSEFGGTEAFF.

This clone was counted once. This rearrangement joins TRBV6-5 to TRBJ2-3, with 10 positions matching TRBD2. The J segment lost 7 bases and the V segment lost 11 bases, leaving 12 bases of the junction unmatched. This CDR3 contains 14 residues. The germline CDR1 and CDR2 sequences are MNHEY and SVGAGI. The CDR3 region is CAGSSGGVPNTQYF. The CDR3, as DNA: TGTGCCGGGTCTAGCGGGGGCGTCCCGAATACGCAGTATTTT.

The gene calls are TRBV6-5 and TRBJ2-1, with unresolved D. The CDR3 runs 15 residues. V gave up 0 bases and J gave up 6 bases, with 12 bases separating them. CDR1 MNHEY and CDR2 SVGAGI come from the germline V gene. In DNA, the CDR3 is TGTGCCAGCAGTTACTCGAGACACCCGGCCAATGAGCAGTTCTTC. It is translated as CASSYSRHPANEQFF.

The chain is built from TRBV28 and TRBJ1-2; 9 bases map to TRBD1. J was trimmed by 2 bases and V by 3 bases; bases with no gene match: 1. CDR1 and CDR2 (germline): MDHEN, SYDVKM. This CDR3 is 14 amino acids long. Here the CDR3 DNA reads TGTGCCAGCAGTTTGGGACAGGGAAACTATGGCTACACCTTC. Its translation: CASSLGQGNYGYTF.

V is TRBV4-3 and J is TRBJ1-5, with D uncertain. CDR1 and CDR2 from the germline V gene are LGHNA and YSLEER. The V end lost 2 bases, the J end lost 4 bases, and 6 bases lay between the germline ends. This CDR3 contains 13 residues. The CDR3 loop reads CASSQNLNQPQHF. CDR3 nucleotides: TGCGCCAGCAGCCAAAACTTAAATCAGCCCCAGCATTTT.

In DNA, the CDR3 is TGTGCCAGCCGCAGGGATGAGGTGAACACCGGGGAGCTGTTTTTT. The encoded protein is CASRRDEVNTGELFF. This chain uses TRBV6-4 with TRBJ2-2; perhaps TRBD1 as D (5 bases). The CDR3 loop spans 15 amino acids. Trimming pared 8 bases from V and 1 base from J, leaving 14 bases between. CDR1 and CDR2 (germline): MRHNA, SNTAGT.

The chain has TRBV5-6 and TRBJ1-1, with D tentatively TRBD1 (6 bases). This CDR3 has 13 amino acids. Germline loops: CDR1 SGHDT, CDR2 YYEEEE. V was clipped by 1 base and J by 6 bases, with 10 bases between them. The CDR3 DNA sequence: TGTGCCAGCAGCTTGTGGGGGGCCGCTGAAGCTTTCTTT. This encodes CASSLWGAAEAFF. Full variable domain (rest looked up from reference TRBV5-6 and TRBJ1-1): DAGVTQSPTHLIKTRGQQVTLRCSPKSGHDTVSWYQQALGQGPQFIFQYYEEEERQRGNFPDRFSGHQFPNYSSELNVNALLLGDSALYLCASSLWGAAEAFFGQGTRLTVV.

V and J are TRBV25-1 and TRBJ2-5; TRBD2 matches 9 bases. Germline trimming cut 4 bases from V and 3 bases from J; bases unmatched to any gene: 6. This CDR3 spans 15 amino acids. The germline V gene has CDR1 MGHDK and CDR2 SYGVNS. CDR3 in DNA: TGTGCCAGCAGTGGTCTAGCGGGGTCTGAAGAGACCCAGTACTTC. The encoded protein is CASSGLAGSEETQYF.

This sequence joins TRBV29-1 and TRBJ2-7; 10 bases are a match to TRBD1. Germline CDR1 reads SQVTM; CDR2 reads ANQGSEA. This CDR3 region has 19 residues. J lost 7 bases, V lost 5 bases, and 26 bases had no gene match. The CDR3 protein is CSVRGGQGLSSSPAGEQYV. CDR3 nucleotides: TGCAGCGTTCGGGGGGGACAGGGGCTTTCTTCGTCCCCGGCGGGGGAGCAGTACGTC.

The chain recombines TRBV18 with TRBJ2-5; 7 nucleotides align to TRBD1. Per the germline V gene, CDR1 is KGHSH and CDR2 is LQKENI. The CDR3 loop spans 13 amino acids. The ends lost 5 bases at V and 5 bases at J; junction bases unmatched: 5. The CDR3 DNA reads as TGTGCCAGCTCAACAGGACAGGACGAGACCCAGTACTTC. The encoded protein is CASSTGQDETQYF. The whole variable domain, remainder taken from reference TRBV18 and TRBJ2-5, is NAGVMQNPRHLVRRRGQEARLRCSPMKGHSHVYWYRQLPEEGLKFMVYLQKENIIDESGMPKERFSAEFPKEGPSILRIQQVVRGDSAAYFCASSTGQDETQYFGPGTRLLVL.

This clone turned up a few times. This chain joins TRBV6-1 and TRBJ1-5; a weak D match, TRBD1 (6 bases). Germline lookup yields CDR1 MNHNS and CDR2 SASEGT. V was trimmed by 1 base and J by 5 bases, leaving 9 bases between them. This CDR3 contains 14 residues. The CDR3 DNA sequence: TGTGCCAGCAGTGAAGTAAGGGGGTATCAGCCCCAGCATTTT. Amino acid sequence: CASSEVRGYQPQHF.

The chain couples TRBV7-2 to TRBJ1-2; D is possibly TRBD1 (5 bases). The V end was cut by 1 base, the J end by 1 base, with 10 bases between. Looked up from germline, CDR1 is SGHTA and CDR2 is FQGNSA. This CDR3 has 15 amino acids. Written as DNA, the CDR3 is TGTGCCAGCAGCTTAGAGTTAGGGGTTAACTATGGCTACACCTTC. Translating gives CASSLELGVNYGYTF.

The rearrangement joins TRBV29-1 to TRBJ2-5; a weak D match, TRBD2 (5 bases). CDR3 size: 14 residues. Trimming cost V 7 bases and J 5 bases, with 20 bases left between them. Germline CDR1 is SQVTM and CDR2 is ANQGSEA. CDR3 sequence reads: CSAETDTGMETQYF. CDR3 coding DNA: TGCAGCGCCGAGACTGATACGGGGATGGAGACCCAGTACTTC.

V usage is TRBV6-5 and J usage is TRBJ1-1, with TRBD1 identical over 9 bases. V trimming: 5 bases; J trimming: 8 bases; junction bases outside the gene matches: 6. From germline, CDR1 is MNHEY and CDR2 SVGAGI. The CDR3 sequence is 13 residues long. This CDR3 reads CASSQNRGREAFF. The CDR3 coding sequence is TGTGCCAGCAGTCAAAACAGGGGGCGCGAAGCTTTCTTT.

This clone has only a few counts. This sequence joins TRBV5-4 and TRBJ1-1, with a tentative D call TRBD1 (6 bases). The V end was cut by 3 bases, the J end by 1 base, with 13 bases between. Germline loops: CDR1 SGHNT, CDR2 YYREEE (reference sequence). This CDR3 has 15 residues. Here the CDR3 DNA reads TGTGCCAGCAGCTCCACAGGGAAGGGGAACACTGAAGCTTTCTTT. Amino acid sequence: CASSSTGKGNTEAFF.

V usage is TRBV12-5 and J usage is TRBJ2-3; D may be TRBD1 (6 bases). The CDR3 contains 18 residues. The germline V gene has CDR1 LGHNT and CDR2 FRNRAP. Between the trimmed V and J ends, which lost 0 bases and 0 bases, there was a span of 16 bases. The CDR3 loop is CASGLVRDGTPSTDTQYF. Here the CDR3 DNA reads TGTGCTAGTGGTTTGGTACGAGACGGGACACCTAGCACAGATACGCAGTATTTT. Full variable domain (missing parts from reference TRBV12-5 and TRBJ2-3): DARVTQTPRHKVTEMGQEVTMRCQPILGHNTVFWYRQTMMQGLELLAYFRNRAPLDDSGMPKDRFSAEMPDATLATLKIQPSEPRDSAVYFCASGLVRDGTPSTDTQYFGPGTRLTVL.

V and J are TRBV6-1 and TRBJ2-5, with a possible D match to TRBD1 (8 bases). V lost 2 bases and J 5 bases, leaving 21 bases between the germline ends. Germline loops: CDR1 MNHNS, CDR2 SASEGT. The CDR3 consists of 17 residues. CDR3 residues: CASSEQQGGLVRETQYF. The CDR3 bases are TGTGCCAGCAGTGAACAACAGGGGGGGTTGGTAAGGGAGACCCAGTACTTC.

The gene calls are TRBV10-2 and TRBJ2-1; 7 bases map to TRBD2. The CDR3 is made up of 12 amino acids. After removal of 8 bases from V and 4 bases from J, the junction contained 2 bases not matched to a gene. Germline-derived CDR1 and CDR2 are WSHSY and SAAADI. CDR3 bases: TGCGCCAGCGGGGGGGGTTACAATGAGCAGTTCTTC. Protein sequence: CASGGGYNEQFF.

The chain uses TRBV30 and TRBJ2-4; D might be TRBD2 (6 bases). Between the trimmed V and J ends, which lost 1 base and 5 bases, there was a span of 12 bases. The CDR3 has 14 residues. Germline V gene data show CDR1 as GTSNPN and CDR2 as SVGIG (reference sequence). CDR3 nucleotides: TGTGCCTGGAGTGGCCGACTAGTGGAAAACATTCAGTACTTC. Its translation: CAWSGRLVENIQYF.

In this sample, this clone turned up once. V gene TRBV10-3 combines with J gene TRBJ1-5, with D hard to call. CDR1 is ENHRY, CDR2 SYGVKD, per germline. This CDR3 comprises 12 residues. V was cut by 6 bases and J by 5 bases, with 8 bases left in between. The CDR3 spells CAIRNGDQPQHF. DNA for the CDR3: TGTGCCATCAGAAATGGGGATCAGCCCCAGCATTTT.